What follows is one T cell receptor (beta chain) and its context. The antigen is not known. This record comes from a study of identical twins. The study, taken as a whole, reports: Out-of-frame beta sequences exhibited a weaker degree of excess twin sharing. Clonotypes of the beta chain that were abundant in cord blood carried fewer insertions (memory repertoires showed none). Conclusions were drawn cross-sectionally by statistical analysis, without following the same donors.

Germline V lookup: CDR1 SGHTA, CDR2 FQGNSA. The CDR3 has 16 amino acids. Trimming removed 1 base from V and 3 bases from J; junction bases left unmatched: 4. Via MiXCR, TCRdb re-called the 5' RACE reads, giving one row per CDR3 protein. The sample holds 1.5 million to 2 million distinct CDR3 sequences, about 31% seen once. The receptor's source is a newborn girl in good health. The sequenced sample was cord blood. The J gene is TRBJ2-2, the V gene TRBV7-2; 8 nucleotides match TRBD2. CDR3 amino acids: CASSLVGGRYTGELFF. The CDR3 DNA reads TGTGCCAGCAGCTTAGTTGGCGGGAGGTACACCGGGGAGCTGTTTTTT.